Listed below are T cell receptor beta chains from one sample, sequenced in a study of blood T cell repertoires in COVID-19. Sequenced by immunoSEQ multiplex PCR; TCRdb stores in-frame clones only, minus some. In the table there are under 170,000 clones, around 85% of which are singletons. The sample was peripheral blood. These receptors were taken from a man in his 70s with acute or convalescent COVID-19. CDR3s include the opening cysteine and the closing phenylalanine or tryptophan. D genes are given only for firm matches. The size of a clone is reported for some rows only, either as once, few or many, or as a class for expanded clones.

TGTGCCAGCAGCTTCAGCTCAGGGGCCTACAATGAGCAGTTCTTC | CASSFSSGAYNEQFF | NA | NA | TRBJ2-1 | TRBV7-6
TGTGCCAGCAGCATTACTAGCGGGAGGCTGGGCGGGGAGCTGTTTTTT | CASSITSGRLGGELFF | NA | TRBD2 | TRBJ2-2 | TRBV7-8
TGTGCCAGCAGCACCGGACAGGGCTCCTACAATGAGCAGTTCTTC | CASSTGQGSYNEQFF | NA | TRBD1 | TRBJ2-1 | TRBV11-1
TGTGCCAGCCGGGATTTCCAGACCGGGGAGCTGTTTTTT | CASRDFQTGELFF | NA | NA | TRBJ2-2 | TRBV28
TGTGCCAGCAGTGAATTCCCGGGGAGCGGGGGCTACACCTTC | CASSEFPGSGGYTF | NA | NA | TRBJ1-2 | TRBV25-1
TGTGCCAGCAGTACCGGACAGCGGGGCTGGGCTAATGAAAAACTGTTTTTT | CASSTGQRGWANEKLFF | NA | NA | TRBJ1-4 | TRBV28
TGTGCCAGTACCCCCATTAGAGGCAGGAGGACTGAAGCTTTCTTT | CASTPIRGRRTEAFF | NA | NA | TRBJ1-1 | TRBV19
TGTGCCAGCAGCCCCCAGGGGGCGCGCGAGCAGTACTTC | CASSPQGAREQYF | NA | TRBD1 | TRBJ2-7 | TRBV9
TGTGCCAGCAGCGTCGGTAGATCCGGACAGGGGAGAAACACCATATATTTT | CASSVGRSGQGRNTIYF | NA | TRBD1 | TRBJ1-3 | TRBV9
TGTGCCAGCAGGCCTTCCACCTACGAGCAGTACTTC | CASRPSTYEQYF | NA | NA | TRBJ2-7 | TRBV6-2/TRBV6-3
TGTGCCAGCAGTTTACCCGTTTATAATTCACCCCTCCACTTT | CASSLPVYNSPLHF | NA | NA | TRBJ1-6 | TRBV27
TGTGCCAGCAGCTGGACTAGCGGGATACTTAACAGAGTCTACGAGCAGTACTTC | CASSWTSGILNRVYEQYF | NA | TRBD2 | TRBJ2-7 | TRBV11-2
TGTGCCAGCAGCTTAGGTACAGGGACCATGAACACTGAAGCTTTCTTT | CASSLGTGTMNTEAFF | NA | NA | TRBJ1-1 | TRBV11-3
TGCGCCAGCAGCCAAGAAGGACTATTCTACGAGCAGTACTTC | CASSQEGLFYEQYF | NA | NA | TRBJ2-7 | TRBV4-1
TGTGCCAGCACCCCAGGGAGGGGAGGCAATCAGCCCCAGCATTTT | CASTPGRGGNQPQHF | once | NA | TRBJ1-5 | TRBV28
TGTGCCAGCAGCTTGGTTGGAGGGGTTAATTCACCCCTCCACTTT | CASSLVGGVNSPLHF | NA | NA | TRBJ1-6 | TRBV5-4
TGTGCCAGCAGCCTCCGGGACAGGGTATGGTCTAATGAAAAACTGTTTTTT | CASSLRDRVWSNEKLFF | NA | TRBD1 | TRBJ1-4 | TRBV5-5
TGTGCCAGCAGTTTATCGATGGGACAGAGACTAGCGGGAGGAGACGAGCAGTACTTC | CASSLSMGQRLAGGDEQYF | many | TRBD2 | TRBJ2-7 | TRBV27
TGTGCCAGCACCCGTGCGGGGTCTAGCTCCTACAATGAGCAGTTCTTC | CASTRAGSSSYNEQFF | NA | NA | TRBJ2-1 | TRBV5-4
TGTGCCAGCAGCTTAGAAGGGTTTGGACAGGGTGAAAAACTGTTTTTT | CASSLEGFGQGEKLFF | NA | TRBD1 | TRBJ1-4 | TRBV11-2
TGTGCCAGCAGCTTCAGCGGGAGAGAGACCCAGTACTTC | CASSFSGRETQYF | NA | TRBD2 | TRBJ2-5 | TRBV7-8
TGTGCCAGCAGCCCCGAGACAGGGGTGTCTAACTATGGCTACACCTTC | CASSPETGVSNYGYTF | NA | TRBD1 | TRBJ1-2 | TRBV7-2
TGTGCCAGCAGCGCGACAGGGGGCGGCCAGCCCCAGCATTTT | CASSATGGGQPQHF | NA | TRBD1 | TRBJ1-5 | TRBV7-3
TGTGCCACCAGCTTGGTACTAGGGGGAACCTACGAGCAGTACTTC | CATSLVLGGTYEQYF | NA | NA | TRBJ2-7 | TRBV15
TGTGCTAGCAGCTTAGGACTAGGGGCAGATACGCAGTATTTT | CASSLGLGADTQYF | NA | TRBD2 | TRBJ2-3 | TRBV7-7
TGTGCCAGCAGTGAAGGTCGAGGTGAGAACACTGAAGCTTTCTTT | CASSEGRGENTEAFF | NA | NA | TRBJ1-1 | TRBV25-1
TGTGCCAGCACCACCGGACTAGCGGGAGTCTACGAGCAGTACTTC | CASTTGLAGVYEQYF | few | TRBD2 | TRBJ2-7 | TRBV6-5
TGTGCCAGCAGCCTTAACTCGGGACTAGCGGGCACAGATACGCAGTATTTT | CASSLNSGLAGTDTQYF | NA | TRBD2 | TRBJ2-3 | TRBV14
TGTGCCAGCAGTGAAGCGTCTTGGGCGGAAGCTTTCTTT | CASSEASWAEAFF | NA | NA | TRBJ1-1 | TRBV6-1
TGTGCCAGCAGTGCAGGGGGCGTCTACGAGCAGTACTTC | CASSAGGVYEQYF | NA | TRBD1 | TRBJ2-7 | TRBV27
TGTGCCAGCAGTTACACAGGGGAGGAAACTGAAGCTTTCTTT | CASSYTGEETEAFF | NA | TRBD1 | TRBJ1-1 | TRBV6-2/TRBV6-3
TGTGCCAGCAGGGACGGGGTAGGCCGCACCCAGCATTTT | CASRDGVGRTQHF | NA | NA | TRBJ1-5 | TRBV6-5
TGTGCCAGCAGTCCAATCGACAGGGGAAAGACCCAGTACTTC | CASSPIDRGKTQYF | once | TRBD1 | TRBJ2-5 | TRBV28
TGTGCCAGCAGTTTAGCTAGCCATGAGCAGTTCTTC | CASSLASHEQFF | NA | NA | TRBJ2-1 | TRBV28
TGTGCCAGCAGCCAAGTGGTCCTAAACACCGGGGAGCTGTTTTTT | CASSQVVLNTGELFF | NA | NA | TRBJ2-2 | TRBV7-2
TGTGCCAGCAGTGAAGGACTAGCGGGAGTCTACGAGCAGTACTTC | CASSEGLAGVYEQYF | few | TRBD2 | TRBJ2-7 | TRBV6-1
TGTGCCAGCAGCGTTGAACAGGGGGCCTATAATTCACCCCTCCACTTT | CASSVEQGAYNSPLHF | NA | TRBD1 | TRBJ1-6 | TRBV9
TGTGCCAGCTCTCTAGCGGGATGGGAGACCCAGTACTTC | CASSLAGWETQYF | few | TRBD2 | TRBJ2-5 | TRBV18
TGTGCCAGCAGTCTCGCGGGGAATGAAGCTTTCTTT | CASSLAGNEAFF | NA | NA | TRBJ1-1 | TRBV3-1/TRBV3-2
TGTGCCAGCAGTCGGGGGGCTAACTATGGCTACACCTTC | CASSRGANYGYTF | NA | NA | TRBJ1-2 | TRBV6-4
TGTGCCAGCAGTCTCTCCGGACAGGGGGCGACAGGCTACGAGCAGTACTTC | CASSLSGQGATGYEQYF | NA | TRBD1 | TRBJ2-7 | TRBV28
TGTGCCAGCAGCTATGACAGGAACTACGAGCAGTACTTC | CASSYDRNYEQYF | NA | NA | TRBJ2-7 | TRBV28
TGTGCCAGCAGCTTCTCACCTTCAGGGGGCATCTATGGCTACACCTTC | CASSFSPSGGIYGYTF | NA | TRBD1 | TRBJ1-2 | TRBV7-2
TGTGCCAGCAGCTCTACAGGCGGCGGGAGGTCTTTGGACTTC | CASSSTGGGRSLDF | many | TRBD2 | TRBJ2-4 | TRBV7-9
TGTGCCAGCAGGAGGGAAGAGACCCAGTACTTC | CASRREETQYF | NA | NA | TRBJ2-5 | TRBV3-1/TRBV3-2
TGCAGCGTGGATTCAGGGTACTCTGGCTACACCTTC | CSVDSGYSGYTF | few | NA | TRBJ1-2 | TRBV29-1
TGTGCCAGCAGCTTAAAACTAGCGGGTTACAATGAGCAGTTCTTC | CASSLKLAGYNEQFF | NA | TRBD2 | TRBJ2-1 | TRBV7-3
TGTGCCAGCAGTGAATCGGGAACAGGGACCTACGAGCAGTACTTC | CASSESGTGTYEQYF | NA | NA | TRBJ2-7 | TRBV25-1